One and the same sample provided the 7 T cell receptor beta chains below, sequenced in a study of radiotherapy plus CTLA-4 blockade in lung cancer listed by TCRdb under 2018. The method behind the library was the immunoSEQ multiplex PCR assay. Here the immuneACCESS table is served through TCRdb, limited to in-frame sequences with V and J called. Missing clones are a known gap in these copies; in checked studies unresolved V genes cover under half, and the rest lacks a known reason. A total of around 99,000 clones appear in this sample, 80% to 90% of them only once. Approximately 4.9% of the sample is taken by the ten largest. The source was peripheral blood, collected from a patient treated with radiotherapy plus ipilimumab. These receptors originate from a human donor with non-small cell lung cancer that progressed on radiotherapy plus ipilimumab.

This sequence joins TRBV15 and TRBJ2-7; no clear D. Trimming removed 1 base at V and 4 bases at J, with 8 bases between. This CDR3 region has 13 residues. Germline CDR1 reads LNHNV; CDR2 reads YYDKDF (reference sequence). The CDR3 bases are TGTGCCACCAGCAGAGGATCCTATTACGAGCAGTACTTC. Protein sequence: CATSRGSYYEQYF.

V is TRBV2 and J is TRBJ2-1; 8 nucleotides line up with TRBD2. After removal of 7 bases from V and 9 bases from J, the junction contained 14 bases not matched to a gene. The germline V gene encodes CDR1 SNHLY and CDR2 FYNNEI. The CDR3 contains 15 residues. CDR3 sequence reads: CASTRLANPSIEQFF. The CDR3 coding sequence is TGTGCCAGCACCAGACTAGCGAACCCCTCGATTGAGCAGTTCTTC.

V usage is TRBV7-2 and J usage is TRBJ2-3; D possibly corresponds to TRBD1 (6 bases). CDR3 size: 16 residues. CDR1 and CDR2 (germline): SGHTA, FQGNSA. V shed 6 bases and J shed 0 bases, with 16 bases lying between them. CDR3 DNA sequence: TGTGCCAGCAGACCTTTACCGGGACAAAGCACAGATACGCAGTATTTT. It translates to CASRPLPGQSTDTQYF.

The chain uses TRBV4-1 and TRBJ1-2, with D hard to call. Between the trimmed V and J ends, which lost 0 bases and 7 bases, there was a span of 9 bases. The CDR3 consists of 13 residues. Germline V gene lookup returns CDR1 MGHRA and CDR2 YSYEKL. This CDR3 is CASSQDTGSGYTF. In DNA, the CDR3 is TGCGCCAGCAGCCAAGATACCGGGTCTGGCTACACCTTC.

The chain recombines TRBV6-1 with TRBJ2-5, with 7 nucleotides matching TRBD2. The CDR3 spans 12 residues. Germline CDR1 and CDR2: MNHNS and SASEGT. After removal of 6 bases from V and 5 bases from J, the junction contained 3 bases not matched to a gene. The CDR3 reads CASSEGGETQYF. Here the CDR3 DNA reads TGTGCCAGCAGCGAGGGAGGGGAGACCCAGTACTTC.

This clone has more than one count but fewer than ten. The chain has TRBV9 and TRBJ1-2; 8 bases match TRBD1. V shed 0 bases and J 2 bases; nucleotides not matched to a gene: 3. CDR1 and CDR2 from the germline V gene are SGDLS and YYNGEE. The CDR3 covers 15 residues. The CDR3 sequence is CASSVGDRLNYGYTF. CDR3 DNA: TGTGCCAGCAGCGTAGGGGACAGGCTCAACTATGGCTACACCTTC. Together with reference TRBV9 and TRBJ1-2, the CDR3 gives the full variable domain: DSGVTQTPKHLITATGQRVTLRCSPRSGDLSVYWYQQSLDQGLQFLIQYYNGEERAKGNILERFSAQQFPDLHSELNLSSLELGDSALYFCASSVGDRLNYGYTFGSGTRLTVV.

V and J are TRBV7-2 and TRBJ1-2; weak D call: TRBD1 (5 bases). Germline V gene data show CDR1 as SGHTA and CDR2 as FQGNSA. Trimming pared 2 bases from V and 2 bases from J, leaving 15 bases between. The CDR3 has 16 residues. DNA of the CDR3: TGTGCCAGCAGCTTAAGAGGGCCGGACATAAACTATGGCTACACCTTC. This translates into CASSLRGPDINYGYTF.